The present entry profiles one T cell receptor beta chain with its context. Two negative PCRs, clearance, or symptom resolution characterized the recovered Cohort 3 donors. Profiled with immunoSEQ multiplex PCR; TCRdb holds only in-frame clones, not every one. The data contain about 160,000 clones, approximately 87% of them singletons. The data belong to a study of blood T cell repertoires in COVID-19. CDR3 length equals 16 residues. Germline loops: CDR1 MNHEY, CDR2 SMNVEV (reference sequence). J was trimmed by 6 bases and V by 5 bases; bases with no gene match: 10. The sequence derives from a woman aged 45 to 65 who had recovered from COVID-19. Sequences were obtained from PBMCs or T cells enriched from blood (not recorded which). J is TRBJ1-4 and V is TRBV27; 9 nucleotides line up with TRBD1. The CDR3 loop reads CASSTHRDREHEKLFF. The DNA of the CDR3 is TGTGCCAGCAGTACGCACCGGGACAGGGAACATGAAAAACTGTTTTTT. Supplemented by reference TRBV27 and TRBJ1-4, the full variable domain reads EAQVTQNPRYLITVTGKKLTVTCSQNMNHEYMSWYRQDPGLGLRQIYYSMNVEVTDKGDVPEGYKVSRKEKRNFPLILESPSPNQTSLYFCASSTHRDREHEKLFFGSGTQLSVL.